Sequencing of this T cell receptor beta chain was carried out in a study of graft-versus-host responses after intestinal transplantation. Study at large: Anti-thymocyte globulin was used for induction in all recipients, who then took tacrolimus and steroids for 2 to 4 years.

A single count supports this clone. Clones were read by immunoSEQ multiplex PCR, and TCRdb kept only the in-frame ones, dropping some. The sample yields some 55,000 clones, under 95% seen once. Germline V gene data show CDR1 as SGDLS and CDR2 as YYNGEE. The J segment lost 4 bases and the V segment lost 0 bases, leaving 6 bases of the junction unmatched. This CDR3 region has 17 residues. This clonotype was obtained from a human patient who received an intestinal transplant, so some T cells may come from the graft donor. V and J are TRBV9 and TRBJ2-2; 10 bases match TRBD2. This specimen consisted of PBMCs, obtained roughly 660 days after intestinal transplant. DNA of the CDR3: TGTGCCAGCAGCGTAGGCCTAGCGGGGGACCTCACCGGGGAGCTGTTTTTT. Translation: CASSVGLAGDLTGELFF.